The clone carrying this T cell receptor (beta chain) was counted only a few times. Its specificity is not known. This sample was taken from a study of identical twins. Study results and limitations: An excess of low generation probability was shown by twin-shared out-of-frame alpha sequences.

The germline V gene has CDR1 LGHNA and CDR2 YSLEER. Germline trimming cut 3 bases from V and 3 bases from J; bases unmatched to any gene: 10. The CDR3 loop spans 16 amino acids. TCRdb independently ran MiXCR on the 5' RACE reads; one entry per CDR3 protein. The data contain about 210,000 distinct CDR3 sequences, roughly a tenth of them singletons. The receptor was derived from a woman aged 18 to 35 in good health. The chain combines TRBV4-3 with TRBJ2-7; 8 bases line up with TRBD2. The sample consisted of memory (CD45RO+) T cells sorted from blood. Here the CDR3 DNA reads TGCGCCAGCAGCCATACACTAGCGGCCGCCGTCTACGAGCAGTACTTC. It encodes CASSHTLAAAVYEQYF.